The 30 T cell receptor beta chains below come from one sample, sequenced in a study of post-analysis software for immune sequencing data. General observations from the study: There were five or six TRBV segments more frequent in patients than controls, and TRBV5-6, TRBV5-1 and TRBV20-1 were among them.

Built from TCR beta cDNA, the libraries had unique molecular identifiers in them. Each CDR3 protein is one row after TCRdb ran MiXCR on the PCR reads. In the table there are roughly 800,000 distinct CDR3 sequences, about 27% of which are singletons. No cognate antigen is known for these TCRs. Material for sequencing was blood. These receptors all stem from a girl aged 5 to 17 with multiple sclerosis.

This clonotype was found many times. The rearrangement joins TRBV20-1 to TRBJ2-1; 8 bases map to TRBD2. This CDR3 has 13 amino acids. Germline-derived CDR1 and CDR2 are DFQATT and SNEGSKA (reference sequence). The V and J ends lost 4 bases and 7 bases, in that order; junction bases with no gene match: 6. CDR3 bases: TGCAGTGCTAAAGCGGGAGTGGGTAATGAGCAGTTCTTC. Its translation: CSAKAGVGNEQFF.

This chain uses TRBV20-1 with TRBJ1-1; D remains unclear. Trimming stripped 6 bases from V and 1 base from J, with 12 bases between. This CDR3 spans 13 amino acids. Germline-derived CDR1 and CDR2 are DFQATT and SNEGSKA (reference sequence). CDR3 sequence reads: CSAPLRTNTEAFF. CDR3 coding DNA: TGCAGTGCGCCCCTCCGGACGAACACTGAAGCTTTCTTT.

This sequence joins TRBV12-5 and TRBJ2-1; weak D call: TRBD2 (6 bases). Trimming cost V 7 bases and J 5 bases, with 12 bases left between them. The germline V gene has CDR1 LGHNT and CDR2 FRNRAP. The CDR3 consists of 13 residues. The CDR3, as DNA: TGTGCTAGTGCGGCTAGCGTACACAATGAGCAGTTCTTC. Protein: CASAASVHNEQFF.

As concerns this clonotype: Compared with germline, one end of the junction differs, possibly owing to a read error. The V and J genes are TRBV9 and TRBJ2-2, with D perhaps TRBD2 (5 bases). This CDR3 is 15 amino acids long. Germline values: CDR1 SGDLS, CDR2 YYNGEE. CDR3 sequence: CACSVSDPNTGELFF. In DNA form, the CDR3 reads TGTGCCTGCAGCGTTAGCGACCCGAACACCGGGGAGCTGTTTTTT. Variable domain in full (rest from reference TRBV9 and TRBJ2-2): DSGVTQTPKHLITATGQRVTLRCSPRSGDLSVYWYQQSLDQGLQFLIQYYNGEERAKGNILERFSAQQFPDLHSELNLSSLELGDSALYFCACSVSDPNTGELFFGEGSRLTVL.

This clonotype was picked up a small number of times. The CDR3 here is CASSRGRGSYEQYF. Written as DNA, the CDR3 is TGCGCCAGCAGCCGGGGAAGGGGTTCATACGAGCAGTACTTC. The chain is built from TRBV4-3 and TRBJ2-7, with D possibly TRBD1 on 5 matching bases. Deletions cut 4 bases from V and 4 bases from J, with 14 bases between. Per germline, CDR1 LGHNA and CDR2 YSLEER. The CDR3 is made up of 14 amino acids.

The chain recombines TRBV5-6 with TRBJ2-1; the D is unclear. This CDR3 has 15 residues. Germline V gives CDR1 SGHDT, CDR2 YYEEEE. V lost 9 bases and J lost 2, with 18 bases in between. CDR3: CANRAMNRAYNEQFF. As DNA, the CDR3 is TGTGCCAACCGCGCGATGAATCGCGCCTACAATGAGCAGTTCTTC.

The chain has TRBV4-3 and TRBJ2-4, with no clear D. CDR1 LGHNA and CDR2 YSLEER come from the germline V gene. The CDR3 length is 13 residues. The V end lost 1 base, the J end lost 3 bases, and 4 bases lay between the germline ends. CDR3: CASSQGGKNIQYF. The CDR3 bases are TGCGCCAGCAGCCAAGGGGGCAAAAACATTCAGTACTTC.

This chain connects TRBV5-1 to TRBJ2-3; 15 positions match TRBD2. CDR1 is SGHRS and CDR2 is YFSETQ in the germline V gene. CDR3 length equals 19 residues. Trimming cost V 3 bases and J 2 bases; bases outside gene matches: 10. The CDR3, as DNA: TGCGCCAGCAGCTCCGGACTAGCGGGAGGGGAGGGAACCACAGATACGCAGTATTTT. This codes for CASSSGLAGGEGTTDTQYF.

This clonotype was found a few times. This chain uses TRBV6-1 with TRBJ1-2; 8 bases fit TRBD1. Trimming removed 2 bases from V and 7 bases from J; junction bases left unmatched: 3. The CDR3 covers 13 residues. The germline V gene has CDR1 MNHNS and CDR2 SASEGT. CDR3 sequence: CASSEIGQGGYTF. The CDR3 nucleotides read TGTGCCAGCAGTGAAATCGGACAGGGTGGCTACACCTTC.

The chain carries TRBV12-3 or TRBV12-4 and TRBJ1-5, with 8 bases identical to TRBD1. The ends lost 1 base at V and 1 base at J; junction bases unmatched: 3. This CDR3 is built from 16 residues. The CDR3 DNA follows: TGTGCCAGCAGTTTAGGCAGGGGGCTGAGCAATCAGCCCCAGCATTTT. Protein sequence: CASSLGRGLSNQPQHF.

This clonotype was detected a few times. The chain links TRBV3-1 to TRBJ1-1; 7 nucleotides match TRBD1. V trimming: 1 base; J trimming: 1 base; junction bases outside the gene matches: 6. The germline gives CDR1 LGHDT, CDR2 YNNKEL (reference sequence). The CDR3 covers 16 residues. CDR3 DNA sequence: TGTGCCAGCAGCCAAGGGGCTTACAGGGGGAACACTGAAGCTTTCTTT. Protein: CASSQGAYRGNTEAFF.

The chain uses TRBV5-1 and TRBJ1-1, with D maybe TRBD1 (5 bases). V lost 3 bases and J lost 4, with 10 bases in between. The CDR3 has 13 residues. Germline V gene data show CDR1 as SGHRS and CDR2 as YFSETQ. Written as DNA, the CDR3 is TGCGCCAGCAGCTGGATGGGGGGCACTGAAGCTTTCTTT. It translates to CASSWMGGTEAFF.

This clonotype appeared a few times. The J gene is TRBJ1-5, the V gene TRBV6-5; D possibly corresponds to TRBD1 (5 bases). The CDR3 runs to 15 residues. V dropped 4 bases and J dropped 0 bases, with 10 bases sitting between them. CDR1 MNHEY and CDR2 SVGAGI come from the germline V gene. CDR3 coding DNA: TGTGCCAGCAGTTCCCCGACAGTTAGCAATCAGCCCCAGCATTTT. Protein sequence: CASSSPTVSNQPQHF.

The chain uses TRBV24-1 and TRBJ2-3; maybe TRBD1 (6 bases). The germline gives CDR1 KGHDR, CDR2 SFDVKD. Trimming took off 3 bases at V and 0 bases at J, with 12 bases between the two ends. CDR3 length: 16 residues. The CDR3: CATSDPRGGSTDTQYF. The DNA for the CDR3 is TGTGCCACCAGTGATCCAAGAGGGGGTAGCACAGATACGCAGTATTTT.

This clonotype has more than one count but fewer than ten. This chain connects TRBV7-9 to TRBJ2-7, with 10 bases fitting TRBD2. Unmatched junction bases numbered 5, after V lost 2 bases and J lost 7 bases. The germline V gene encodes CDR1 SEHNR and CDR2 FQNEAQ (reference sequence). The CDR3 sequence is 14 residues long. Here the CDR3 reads CASSLLAGVGEQYF. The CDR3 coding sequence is TGTGCCAGCAGCTTACTAGCGGGAGTGGGTGAGCAGTACTTC. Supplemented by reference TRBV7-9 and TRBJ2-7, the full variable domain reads DTGVSQNPRHKITKRGQNVTFRCDPISEHNRLYWYRQTLGQGPEFLTYFQNEAQLEKSRLLSDRFSAERPKGSFSTLEIQRTEQGDSAMYLCASSLLAGVGEQYFGPGTRLTVT.

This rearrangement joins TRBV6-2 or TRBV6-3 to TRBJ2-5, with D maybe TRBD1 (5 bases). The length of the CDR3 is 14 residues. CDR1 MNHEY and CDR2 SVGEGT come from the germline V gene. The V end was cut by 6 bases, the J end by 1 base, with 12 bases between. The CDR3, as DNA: TGTGCCAGCAGGCGACCAGGGTCCCAAGAGACCCAGTACTTC. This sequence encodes CASRRPGSQETQYF.

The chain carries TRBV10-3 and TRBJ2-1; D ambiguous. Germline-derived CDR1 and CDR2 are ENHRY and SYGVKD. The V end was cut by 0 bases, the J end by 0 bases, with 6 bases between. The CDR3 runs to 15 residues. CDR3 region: CAISESWSSYNEQFF. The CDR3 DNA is TGTGCCATCAGTGAGTCGTGGAGCTCCTACAATGAGCAGTTCTTC.

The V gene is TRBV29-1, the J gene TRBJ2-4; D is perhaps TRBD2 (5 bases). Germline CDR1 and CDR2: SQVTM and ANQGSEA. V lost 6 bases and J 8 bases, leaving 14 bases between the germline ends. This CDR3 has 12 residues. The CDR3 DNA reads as TGCAGCGTCCGGCTAGCCGGGTACATTCAGTACTTC. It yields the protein CSVRLAGYIQYF.

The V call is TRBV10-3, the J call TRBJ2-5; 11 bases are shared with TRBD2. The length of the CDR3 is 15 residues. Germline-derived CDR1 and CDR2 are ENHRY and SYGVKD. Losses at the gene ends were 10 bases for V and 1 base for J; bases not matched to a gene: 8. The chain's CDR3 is CATRPGTSGQETQYF. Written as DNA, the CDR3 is TGTGCCACCAGACCCGGGACTAGCGGCCAAGAGACCCAGTACTTC.

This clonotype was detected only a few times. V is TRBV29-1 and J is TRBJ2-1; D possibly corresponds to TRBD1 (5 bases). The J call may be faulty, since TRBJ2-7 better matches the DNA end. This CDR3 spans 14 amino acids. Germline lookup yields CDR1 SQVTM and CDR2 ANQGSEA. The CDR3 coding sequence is TGCAGCGTTGAACCAGGGTGGTCCTACAATGAGCAGTACTTC. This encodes CSVEPGWSYNEQYF.

The CDR3 DNA sequence: TGCAGTGCGCGACAGGGGGATTATGGGCCCCAGCATTTT. Amino acid sequence: CSARQGDYGPQHF. The chain employs TRBV20-1 and TRBJ1-5; 9 bases agree with TRBD1. This CDR3 is built from 13 residues. Germline V CDR1 and CDR2: DFQATT, SNEGSKA (reference sequence). The V and J ends lost 6 bases and 9 bases, in that order; junction bases with no gene match: 9.

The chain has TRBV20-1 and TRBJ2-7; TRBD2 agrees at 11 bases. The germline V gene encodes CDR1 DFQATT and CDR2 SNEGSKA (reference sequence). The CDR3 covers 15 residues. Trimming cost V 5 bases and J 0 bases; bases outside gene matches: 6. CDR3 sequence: CSAYPLAGGSYEQYF. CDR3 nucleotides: TGCAGTGCTTATCCGCTAGCGGGAGGCTCCTACGAGCAGTACTTC.

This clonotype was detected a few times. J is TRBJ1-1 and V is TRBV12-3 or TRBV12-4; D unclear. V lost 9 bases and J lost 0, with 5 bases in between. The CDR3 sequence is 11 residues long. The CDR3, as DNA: TGTGCCAGTGGGGTGAACACTGAAGCTTTCTTT. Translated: CASGVNTEAFF.

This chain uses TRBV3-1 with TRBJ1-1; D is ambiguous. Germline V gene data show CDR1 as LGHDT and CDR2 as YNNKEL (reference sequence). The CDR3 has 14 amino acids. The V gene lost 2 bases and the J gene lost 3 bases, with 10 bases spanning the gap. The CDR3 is CASSQSRADTEAFF. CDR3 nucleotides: TGTGCCAGCAGCCAATCGAGGGCGGACACTGAAGCTTTCTTT. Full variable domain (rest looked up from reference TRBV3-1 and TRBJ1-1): DTAVSQTPKYLVTQMGNDKSIKCEQNLGHDTMYWYKQDSKKFLKIMFSYNNKELIINETVPNRFSPKSPDKAHLNLHINSLELGDSAVYFCASSQSRADTEAFFGQGTRLTVV.

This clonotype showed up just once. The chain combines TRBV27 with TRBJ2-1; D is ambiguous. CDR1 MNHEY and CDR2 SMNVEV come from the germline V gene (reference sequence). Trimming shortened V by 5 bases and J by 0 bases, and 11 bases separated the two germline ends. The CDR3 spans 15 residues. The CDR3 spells CASSPAYSSYNEQFF. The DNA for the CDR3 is TGTGCCAGCAGTCCAGCGTATAGCTCCTACAATGAGCAGTTCTTC.

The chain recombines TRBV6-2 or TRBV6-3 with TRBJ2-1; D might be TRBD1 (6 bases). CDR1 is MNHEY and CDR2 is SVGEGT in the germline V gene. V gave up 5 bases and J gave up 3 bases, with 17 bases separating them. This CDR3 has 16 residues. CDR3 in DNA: TGTGCCAGCAGTCCCTTCAGGGACAACTACTACAATGAGCAGTTCTTC. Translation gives CASSPFRDNYYNEQFF.

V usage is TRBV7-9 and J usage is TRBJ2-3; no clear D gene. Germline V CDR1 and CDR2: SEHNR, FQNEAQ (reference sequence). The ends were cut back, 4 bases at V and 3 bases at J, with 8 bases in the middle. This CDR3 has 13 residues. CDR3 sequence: CASSYVTTDTQYF. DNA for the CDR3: TGTGCCAGCAGCTACGTCACAACAGATACGCAGTATTTT.

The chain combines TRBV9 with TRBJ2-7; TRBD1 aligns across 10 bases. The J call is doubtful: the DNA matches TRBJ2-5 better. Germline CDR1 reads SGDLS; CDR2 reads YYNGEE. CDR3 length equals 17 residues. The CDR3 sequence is CASSFDRGRGAVETQYF. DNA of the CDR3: TGTGCCAGCAGCTTCGACAGGGGGCGGGGAGCAGTGGAGACCCAGTACTTC.

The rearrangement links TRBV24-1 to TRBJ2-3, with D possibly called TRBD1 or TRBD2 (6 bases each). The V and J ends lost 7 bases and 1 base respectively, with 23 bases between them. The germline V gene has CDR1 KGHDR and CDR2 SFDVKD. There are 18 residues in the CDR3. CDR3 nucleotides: TGTGCCACCAGGGGACCACGTTTGGGGGGCCGAGGCACAGATACGCAGTATTTT. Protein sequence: CATRGPRLGGRGTDTQYF.

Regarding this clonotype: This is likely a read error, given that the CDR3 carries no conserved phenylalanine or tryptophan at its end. CDR3 nucleotides: TGCGCCAGCAGCTTGTCCCGAGACTCCTACGAGCAGTACATC. Its protein is CASSLSRDSYEQYI. V and J are TRBV5-1 and TRBJ2-7; D is ambiguous. Germline CDR1 and CDR2: SGHRS and YFSETQ. The CDR3 is 14 residues long. The V gene lost 1 base and the J gene lost 0 bases, with 8 bases spanning the gap.